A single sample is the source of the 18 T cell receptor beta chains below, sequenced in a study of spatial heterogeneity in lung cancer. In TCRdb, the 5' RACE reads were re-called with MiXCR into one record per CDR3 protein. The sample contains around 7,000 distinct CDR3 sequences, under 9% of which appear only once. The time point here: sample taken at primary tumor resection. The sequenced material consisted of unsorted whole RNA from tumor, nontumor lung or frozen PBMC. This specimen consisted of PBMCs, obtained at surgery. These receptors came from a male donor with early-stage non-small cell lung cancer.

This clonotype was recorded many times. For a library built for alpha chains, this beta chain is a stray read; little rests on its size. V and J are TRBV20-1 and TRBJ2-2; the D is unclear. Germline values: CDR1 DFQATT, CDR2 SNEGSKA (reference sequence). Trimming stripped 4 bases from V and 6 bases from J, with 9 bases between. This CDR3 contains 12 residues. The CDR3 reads CSATLSAGELFF. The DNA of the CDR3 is TGCAGTGCTACCCTAAGCGCCGGGGAGCTGTTTTTT.

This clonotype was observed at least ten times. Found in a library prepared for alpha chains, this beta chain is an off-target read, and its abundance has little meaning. CDR3 nucleotide sequence: TGTGCCACCTCAACAGGGGGCCTAGAGACCCAGTACTTC. It translates to CATSTGGLETQYF. The chain uses TRBV10-3 and TRBJ2-5; 9 bases agree with TRBD1. The V gene end was trimmed by 10 bases and the J gene end by 4 bases; junction bases not matched to a gene: 7. The CDR3 spans 13 residues. Germline V gene sequence: CDR1 ENHRY, CDR2 SYGVKD.

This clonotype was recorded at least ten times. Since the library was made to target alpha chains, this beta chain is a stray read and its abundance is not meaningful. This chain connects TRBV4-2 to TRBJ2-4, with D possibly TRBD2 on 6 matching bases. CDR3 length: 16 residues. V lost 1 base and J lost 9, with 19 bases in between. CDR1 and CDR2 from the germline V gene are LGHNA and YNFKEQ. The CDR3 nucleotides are TGTGCCAGCAGCCAAGGACTTAATATGGAGGGAGGCATTCAGTACTTC. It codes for CASSQGLNMEGGIQYF.

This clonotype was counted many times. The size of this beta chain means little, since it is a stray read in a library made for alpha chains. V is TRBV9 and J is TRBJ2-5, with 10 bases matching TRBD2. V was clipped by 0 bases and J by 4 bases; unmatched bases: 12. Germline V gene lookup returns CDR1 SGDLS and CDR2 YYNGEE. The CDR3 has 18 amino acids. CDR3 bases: TGTGCCAGCAGCGTAGGAAGGAGGCTAGCGGGGGAGGGAGAGACCCAGTACTTC. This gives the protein CASSVGRRLAGEGETQYF.

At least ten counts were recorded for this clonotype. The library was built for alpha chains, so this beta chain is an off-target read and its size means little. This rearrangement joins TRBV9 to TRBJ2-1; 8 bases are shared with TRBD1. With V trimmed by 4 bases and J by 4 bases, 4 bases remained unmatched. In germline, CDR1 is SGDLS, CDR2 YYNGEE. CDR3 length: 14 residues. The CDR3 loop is CASSPGQVYNEQFF. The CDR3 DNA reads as TGTGCCAGCAGCCCGGGACAGGTGTACAATGAGCAGTTCTTC.

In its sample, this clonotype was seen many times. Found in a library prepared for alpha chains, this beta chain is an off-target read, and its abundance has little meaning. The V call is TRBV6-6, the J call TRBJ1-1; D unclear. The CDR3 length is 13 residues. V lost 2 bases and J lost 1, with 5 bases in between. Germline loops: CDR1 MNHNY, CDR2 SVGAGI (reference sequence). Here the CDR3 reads CASSYTENTEAFF. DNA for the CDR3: TGTGCCAGCAGTTACACGGAGAACACTGAAGCTTTCTTT.

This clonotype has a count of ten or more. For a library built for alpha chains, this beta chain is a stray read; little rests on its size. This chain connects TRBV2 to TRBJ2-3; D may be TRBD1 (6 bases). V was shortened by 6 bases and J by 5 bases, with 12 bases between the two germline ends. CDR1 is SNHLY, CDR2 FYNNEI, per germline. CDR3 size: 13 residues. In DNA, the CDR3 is TGTGCCAGCAGAGTGGGGGCGGGAGATACGCAGTATTTT. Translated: CASRVGAGDTQYF.

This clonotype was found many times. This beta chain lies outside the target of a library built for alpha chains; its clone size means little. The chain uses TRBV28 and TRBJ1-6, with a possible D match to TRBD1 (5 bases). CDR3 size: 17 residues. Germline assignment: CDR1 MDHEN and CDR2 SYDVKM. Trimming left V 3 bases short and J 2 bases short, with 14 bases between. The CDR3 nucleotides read TGTGCCAGCAGTTTCTTGTTTCAGGGCCCCTATAATTCACCCCTCCACTTT. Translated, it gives CASSFLFQGPYNSPLHF.

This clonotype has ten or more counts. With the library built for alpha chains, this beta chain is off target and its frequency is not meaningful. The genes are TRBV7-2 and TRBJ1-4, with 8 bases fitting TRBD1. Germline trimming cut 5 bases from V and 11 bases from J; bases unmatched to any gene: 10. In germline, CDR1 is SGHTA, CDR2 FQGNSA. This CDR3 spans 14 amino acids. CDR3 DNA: TGTGCCAGCAGCCCCGGGACAGGTTTTACGAAACTGTTTTTT. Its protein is CASSPGTGFTKLFF. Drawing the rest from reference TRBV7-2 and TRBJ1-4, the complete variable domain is GAGVSQSPSNKVTEKGKDVELRCDPISGHTALYWYRQSLGQGLEFLIYFQGNSAPDKSGLPSDRFSAERTGGSVSTLTIQRTQQEDSAVYLCASSPGTGFTKLFFGSGTQLSVL.

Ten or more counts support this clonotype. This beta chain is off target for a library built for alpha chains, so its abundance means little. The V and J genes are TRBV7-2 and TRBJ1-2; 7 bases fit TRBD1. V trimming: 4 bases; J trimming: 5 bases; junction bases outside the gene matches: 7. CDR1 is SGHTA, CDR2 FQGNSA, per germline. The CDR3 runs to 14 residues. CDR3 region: CASSSAPGGYGYTF. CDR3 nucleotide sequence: TGTGCCAGCAGCTCTGCTCCAGGGGGTTATGGCTACACCTTC.

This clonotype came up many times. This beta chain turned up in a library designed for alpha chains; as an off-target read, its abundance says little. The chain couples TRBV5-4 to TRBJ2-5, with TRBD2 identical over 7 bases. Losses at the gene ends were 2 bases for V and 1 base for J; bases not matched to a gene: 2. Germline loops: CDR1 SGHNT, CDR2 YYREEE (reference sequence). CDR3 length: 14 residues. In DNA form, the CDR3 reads TGTGCCAGCAGCTTTGGCGGGGGCCAAGAGACCCAGTACTTC. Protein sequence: CASSFGGGQETQYF.

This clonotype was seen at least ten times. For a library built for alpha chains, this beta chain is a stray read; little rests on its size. CDR3 nucleotide sequence: TGTGCCAGCAGTATCCAGGGCGGCAATCAGCCCCAGCATTTT. This codes for CASSIQGGNQPQHF. The V gene is TRBV12-3 or TRBV12-4, the J gene TRBJ1-5; D may be TRBD1 (5 bases). V lost 5 bases and J 2 bases, leaving 10 bases between the germline ends. The CDR3 contains 14 residues.

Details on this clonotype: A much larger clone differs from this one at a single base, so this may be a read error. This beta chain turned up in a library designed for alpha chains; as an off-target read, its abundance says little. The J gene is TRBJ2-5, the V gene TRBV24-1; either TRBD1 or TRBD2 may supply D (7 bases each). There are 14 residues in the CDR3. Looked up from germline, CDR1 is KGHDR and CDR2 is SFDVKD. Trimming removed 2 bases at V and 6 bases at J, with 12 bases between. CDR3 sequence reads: CATSDWEGAKTQYF. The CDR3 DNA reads TGTGCCACCAGTGATTGGGAGGGGGCGAAGACCCAGTACTTC.

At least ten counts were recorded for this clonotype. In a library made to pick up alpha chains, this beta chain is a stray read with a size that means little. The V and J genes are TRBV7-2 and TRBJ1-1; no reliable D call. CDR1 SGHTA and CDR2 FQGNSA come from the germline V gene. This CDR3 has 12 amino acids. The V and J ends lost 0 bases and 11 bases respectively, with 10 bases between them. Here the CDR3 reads CASSLAGGSAFF. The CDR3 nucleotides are TGTGCCAGCAGCTTAGCAGGAGGGAGCGCTTTCTTT. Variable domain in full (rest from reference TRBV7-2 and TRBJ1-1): GAGVSQSPSNKVTEKGKDVELRCDPISGHTALYWYRQSLGQGLEFLIYFQGNSAPDKSGLPSDRFSAERTGGSVSTLTIQRTQQEDSAVYLCASSLAGGSAFFGQGTRLTVV.

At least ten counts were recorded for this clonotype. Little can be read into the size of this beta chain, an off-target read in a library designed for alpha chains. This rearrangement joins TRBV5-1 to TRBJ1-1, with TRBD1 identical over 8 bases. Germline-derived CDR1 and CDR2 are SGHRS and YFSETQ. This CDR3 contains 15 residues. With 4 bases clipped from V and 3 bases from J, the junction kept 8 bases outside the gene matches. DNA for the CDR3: TGCGCCAGCAGCGCGGGACAGGATTGGGACACTGAAGCTTTCTTT. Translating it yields CASSAGQDWDTEAFF.

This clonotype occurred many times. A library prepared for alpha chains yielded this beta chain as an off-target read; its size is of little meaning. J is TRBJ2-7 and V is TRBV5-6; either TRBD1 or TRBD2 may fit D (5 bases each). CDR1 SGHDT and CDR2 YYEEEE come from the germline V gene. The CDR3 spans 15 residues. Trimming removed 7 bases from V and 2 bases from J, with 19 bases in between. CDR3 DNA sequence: TGTGCCAGCGGAAGCTTGTGGGGGTCCACCTACGAGCAGTACGTC. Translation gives CASGSLWGSTYEQYV.

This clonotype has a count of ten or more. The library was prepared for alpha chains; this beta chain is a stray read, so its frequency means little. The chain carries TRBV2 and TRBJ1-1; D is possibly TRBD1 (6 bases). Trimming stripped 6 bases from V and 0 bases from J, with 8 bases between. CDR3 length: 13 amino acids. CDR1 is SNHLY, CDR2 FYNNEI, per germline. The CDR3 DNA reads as TGTGCCAGCAGCGGACAGATGAACACTGAAGCTTTCTTT. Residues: CASSGQMNTEAFF.

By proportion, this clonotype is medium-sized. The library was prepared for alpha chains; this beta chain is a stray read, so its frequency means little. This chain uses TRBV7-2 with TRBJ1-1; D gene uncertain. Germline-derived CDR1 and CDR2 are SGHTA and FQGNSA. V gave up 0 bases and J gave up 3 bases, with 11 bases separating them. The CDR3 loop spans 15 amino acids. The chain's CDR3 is CASSLAGLGYTEAFF. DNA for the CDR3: TGTGCCAGCAGCTTAGCGGGCTTGGGATACACTGAAGCTTTCTTT.